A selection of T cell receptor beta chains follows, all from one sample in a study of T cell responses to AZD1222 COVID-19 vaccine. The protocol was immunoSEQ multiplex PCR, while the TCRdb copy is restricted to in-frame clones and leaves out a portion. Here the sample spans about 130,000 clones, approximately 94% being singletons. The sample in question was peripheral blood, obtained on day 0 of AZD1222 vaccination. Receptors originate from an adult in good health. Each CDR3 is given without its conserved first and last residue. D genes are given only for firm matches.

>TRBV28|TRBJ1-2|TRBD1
ASSFQGAGSGYT
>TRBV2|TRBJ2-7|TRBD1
ASSPWDRFTYEQY
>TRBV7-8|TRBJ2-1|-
ASSLVPSSSYNEQF
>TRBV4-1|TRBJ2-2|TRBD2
ASSQRLAGTGELF
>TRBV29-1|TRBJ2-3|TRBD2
SAGSGTSGAPDTQY
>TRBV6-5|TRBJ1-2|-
ASWQGAGYGYT
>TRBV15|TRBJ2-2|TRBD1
ATSSRDRNTGELF
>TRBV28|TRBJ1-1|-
AGGGHLVTEAF
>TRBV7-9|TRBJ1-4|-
ASSLPGTKKLTNEKLF
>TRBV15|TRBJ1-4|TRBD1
ATSRGGTGDEKLF
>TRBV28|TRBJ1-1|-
ASSLIGWGAF
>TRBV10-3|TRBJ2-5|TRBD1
AISGTGQETQY
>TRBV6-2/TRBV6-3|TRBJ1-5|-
ASSYSRGEPQH
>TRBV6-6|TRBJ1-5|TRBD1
ASSQQGTSNQPQH
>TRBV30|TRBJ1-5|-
AWSNPPDNLYSNQPQH